These 11 T cell receptor beta chains came from one sample sequenced in a study of early stage breast cancer tumors. Sequencing was performed with immunoSEQ multiplex PCR; in TCRdb, only in-frame clones are kept and a portion is missing. Among about 5,000 clones listed, 60% to 65% were seen once. Sequenced sample: breast tumor tissue. The receptors were sampled from a person in their fifties or sixties with breast cancer.

The chain links TRBV19 to TRBJ2-1; D gene ambiguous. V was cut by 9 bases and J by 0 bases, with 12 bases left in between. The CDR3 sequence is 14 residues long. In germline, CDR1 is LNHDA, CDR2 SQIVND (reference sequence). The CDR3 region has the DNA TGTGCCAGCCAAGCACAGAGCTCCTACAATGAGCAGTTCTTC. Amino acids: CASQAQSSYNEQFF.

The V and J genes are TRBV4-2 and TRBJ2-3, with TRBD2 identical over 7 bases. CDR3 length: 17 residues. The V gene end was trimmed by 0 bases and the J gene end by 4 bases; junction bases not matched to a gene: 10. The V gene's germline CDR1 is LGHNA and CDR2 YNFKEQ. CDR3 sequence reads: CASSQDMTGGGADTQYF. The CDR3 DNA reads as TGTGCCAGCAGCCAAGATATGACGGGAGGAGGCGCAGATACGCAGTATTTT.

The chain carries TRBV5-1 and TRBJ2-5; no firm D call. Germline loops: CDR1 SGHRS, CDR2 YFSETQ. The V end lost 1 base, the J end lost 2 bases, and 6 bases lay between the germline ends. CDR3 size: 13 residues. The CDR3 DNA is TGCGCCAGCAGCTTGTATTATCAAGAGACCCAGTACTTC. It codes for CASSLYYQETQYF.

The gene calls are TRBV9 and TRBJ2-7, with TRBD2 as a possible D gene (6 bases). This CDR3 spans 14 amino acids. CDR1 is SGDLS, CDR2 YYNGEE, per germline. V dropped 2 bases and J dropped 3 bases, with 12 bases sitting between them. The CDR3 sequence: CASSVGGDSYEQYF. CDR3 bases: TGTGCCAGCAGCGTCGGAGGGGATAGCTACGAGCAGTACTTC.

The V gene is TRBV7-2, the J gene TRBJ2-5; 11 bases match TRBD2. V lost 5 bases to trimming and J lost 3 bases; unmatched junction nucleotides: 2. CDR1 is SGHTA and CDR2 is FQGNSA in the germline V gene. The CDR3 has 14 amino acids. The CDR3 region is CASSPGLAEETQYF. DNA for the CDR3: TGTGCCAGCAGCCCGGGACTAGCGGAAGAGACCCAGTACTTC.

The genes are TRBV7-2 and TRBJ2-1; D uncertain. CDR1 and CDR2 (germline): SGHTA, FQGNSA. The CDR3 loop spans 15 amino acids. Trimming took off 1 base at V and 6 bases at J, with 13 bases between the two ends. The CDR3 DNA is TGTGCCAGCAGCTTAGGGTCTAATTTAGCCAATGAGCAGTTCTTC. As protein: CASSLGSNLANEQFF.

The chain uses TRBV23-1 and TRBJ2-2; a weak D match, TRBD2 (6 bases). TRBV23-1 is reported as an ORF; its role is uncertain. V gave up 4 bases and J gave up 8 bases, with 26 bases separating them. This CDR3 spans 18 amino acids. CDR3 bases: TGCGCCAGCAGTCCCAAATGGCGGGAAACGTACAAACCGGGGGAGCTGTTTTTT. Protein: CASSPKWRETYKPGELFF.

The chain carries TRBV21-1 and TRBJ1-2; no DNA check was done on the table's D call, TRBD1. TRBV21-1 is listed as a pseudogene. The CDR3 covers 14 residues. CDR3 sequence (DNA): TGTGCCAGCAGCAAAACAGACCAAAACTATGGCTACACCTTC. Translating gives CASSKTDQNYGYTF.

This rearrangement joins TRBV11-3 to TRBJ2-7; D is ambiguous. There are 14 residues in the CDR3. In germline, CDR1 is SGHNT, CDR2 YENEEA. Trimming left V 1 base short and J 0 bases short, with 7 bases between. DNA of the CDR3: TGTGCCAGCAGCTTAGGATATTCCTCCTACGAGCAGTACTTC. This translates into CASSLGYSSYEQYF. The full variable domain, in which reference TRBV11-3 and TRBJ2-7 provide the parts outside the CDR3, is EAGVVQSPRYKIIEKKQPVAFWCNPISGHNTLYWYLQNLGQGPELLIRYENEEAVDDSQLPKDRFSAERLKGVDSTLKIQPAELGDSAVYLCASSLGYSSYEQYFGPGTRLTVT.

This clone is hyperexpanded. The chain joins TRBV6-5 to TRBJ2-1; maybe TRBD1 (5 bases). The germline CDR1 and CDR2 sequences are MNHEY and SVGAGI. CDR3 length equals 13 residues. V dropped 5 bases and J dropped 6 bases, with 11 bases sitting between them. The CDR3 bases are TGTGCCAGCAGTCAACAGGTAACCAATGAGCAGTTCTTC. Its translation: CASSQQVTNEQFF.

This clone has more than one count but fewer than ten. This chain uses TRBV7-9 with TRBJ1-2; no clear D gene. CDR1 and CDR2 from the germline V gene are SEHNR and FQNEAQ (reference sequence). V was cut by 6 bases and J by 5 bases, with 10 bases left in between. The CDR3 has 12 amino acids. The chain's CDR3 is CASRPGLYGYTF. The CDR3 nucleotides are TGTGCCAGCAGACCGGGTCTGTATGGCTACACCTTC. Filled out from reference TRBV7-9 and TRBJ1-2, the complete variable domain reads DTGVSQNPRHKITKRGQNVTFRCDPISEHNRLYWYRQTLGQGPEFLTYFQNEAQLEKSRLLSDRFSAERPKGSFSTLEIQRTEQGDSAMYLCASRPGLYGYTFGSGTRLTVV.